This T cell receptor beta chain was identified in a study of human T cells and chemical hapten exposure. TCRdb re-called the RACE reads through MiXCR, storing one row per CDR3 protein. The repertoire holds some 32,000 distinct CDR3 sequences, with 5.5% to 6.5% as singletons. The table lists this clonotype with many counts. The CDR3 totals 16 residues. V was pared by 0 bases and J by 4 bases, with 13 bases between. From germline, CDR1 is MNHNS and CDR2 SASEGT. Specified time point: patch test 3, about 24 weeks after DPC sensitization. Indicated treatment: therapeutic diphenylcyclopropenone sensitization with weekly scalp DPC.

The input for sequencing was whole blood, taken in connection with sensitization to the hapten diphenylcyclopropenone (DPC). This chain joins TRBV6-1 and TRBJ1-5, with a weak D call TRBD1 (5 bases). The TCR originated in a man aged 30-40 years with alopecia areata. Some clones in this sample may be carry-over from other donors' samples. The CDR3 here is CASSEAEGAGNQPQHF. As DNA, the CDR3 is TGTGCCAGCAGTGAAGCGGAGGGCGCAGGGAATCAGCCCCAGCATTTT.